The sequence of this TCR beta chain was determined in a study of T-cell memory formation after mild COVID-19 (dated by TCRdb to the early 2020s). About the investigation overall: TCR sequence clusters from the two donors were largely donor specific. Longitudinal TCRalpha and TCRbeta repertoire sequencing tracked T-cell clones expanding and contracting after mild COVID-19 in two donors. The cohort comprised two young, previously healthy adult volunteers, one female and one male. Findings and caveats that apply to the study as a whole: Whether the second-wave clones peaking on day 37 were SARS-CoV-2 specific was not confirmed. From day 15 to 85, contracting clones showed balanced CD4/CD8 phenotypes, whereas a second wave of clones that expanded from day 15 to 37 leaned towards CD4+. The study covered only a couple of mild cases, and larger cohorts including severe cases with pre-infection samples were considered necessary. Contracting CD4+ clones appeared mostly in the CM and EM memory subsets, whereas CD8+ clones were enriched in EMRA. The detection of some responding clones in pre-infection memory suggests that pre-existing cross-reactive memory T cells joined the SARS-CoV-2 response.

TCRdb names Illumina NovaSeq 6000 as the instrument used. TCRalpha and TCRbeta cDNA libraries were constructed by 5'RACE with constant-segment primers, with sample barcodes and unique molecular identifiers being introduced. Trizol reagent was used to extract RNA from every sample. Libraries were amplified in two PCR steps, with a second sample barcode and Illumina TruSeq adapters added in the second step. Sequencing of libraries was performed on an Illumina NovaSeq with 2 x 150 bp paired-end reads. The authors processed their data as follows. The reads were demultiplexed and collapsed into UMI-guided consensus sequences using migec v1.2.7. Using mixcr v2.1.11, the UMI consensuses were aligned to TRA and TRB V and J templates and assembled into clonotypes. Clonotypes were classified as expanded or contracted when called significant by both edgeR and NoisET, with noise models trained on biological replicates. For edgeR calls, the cutoffs were a false discovery rate-adjusted p below 0.01 and a log2 fold-change threshold of 1. As an exploratory analysis of dynamics, PCA with hierarchical clustering was applied to max-normalized trajectories of the 1000 most abundant clonotypes. Separately sequenced CD4+ and CD8+ repertoires were used to assign the CD4 or CD8 phenotype of responding clones. In TCRdb, the public reads were trimmed at Q25 with fastp and aligned with MiXCR, with productive beta chains retained. Under each unique CDR3 protein, matching rows form one entry showing the most common genes and DNA. The V and J calls, along with clone size, are taken from TCRdb and not from the paper's own processing. The sample data list around 260,000 distinct CDR3 sequences, and around 15% of these were observed just once. The ten largest clones add up to more than 20% of the sample.

PBMCs were isolated by Ficoll-Paque density gradient centrifugation. In this sample, this clonotype turned up many times. Its antigen target is currently unknown. No base quality values were provided; no much bigger clone lies one nucleotide off. CDR1 and CDR2 were assigned from the germline V gene as SGHTA and FQGNSA. V is clipped by 5 bases and J by 5 bases, and the sequence between their germline boundaries is 9 bases long. Including cysteine and phenylalanine, the CDR3 has 12 amino acids. The CDR3 DNA has 36 bases and is translated from base 1. This clonotype was obtained from a man between 18 and 35 years old who had mild COVID-19 (a few samples of this study predate the infection). The sample titles of this study are shuffled in the database, so cell type and time point are left out; the donor was told from shared clones. The chain is made from TRBV7-2 and TRBJ2-5, and TRBD1 may be the D gene, going by 6 matching bases. Specimen: PBMCs or a T cell subset sorted from them (not recorded which). The nucleotide sequence is given as TGTGCCAGCAGCCCTGACAGGGAGACCCAGTACTTC. Translated, it reads CASSPDRETQYF. Full variable domain (CDR3 extended with the reference TRBV7-2 and TRBJ2-5 proteins): GAGVSQSPSNKVTEKGKDVELRCDPISGHTALYWYRQSLGQGLEFLIYFQGNSAPDKSGLPSDRFSAERTGGSVSTLTIQRTQQEDSAVYLCASSPDRETQYFGPGTRLLVL.